This TCR beta chain was sequenced in a study of T cell responses to AZD1222 COVID-19 vaccine. Using immunoSEQ multiplex PCR, the repertoire was profiled, and TCRdb retains in-frame clones only, with some absent. The sample has some 130,000 clones; around 90% are singletons. The length of the CDR3 is 12 residues. V dropped 7 bases and J dropped 4 bases, with 10 bases sitting between them. The germline gives CDR1 SNHLY, CDR2 FYNNEI. The sequencing used peripheral blood, collected on day 0 of AZD1222 vaccination. This clonotype was sampled from an adult in good health. This sequence joins TRBV2 and TRBJ1-1; D gene ambiguous. CDR3 coding DNA: TGTGCCAGCACCCCCTCATCCACTGAAGCTTTCTTT. It specifies CASTPSSTEAFF. The full variable domain, completed using reference TRBV2 and TRBJ1-1, is EPEVTQTPSHQVTQMGQEVILRCVPISNHLYFYWYRQILGQKVEFLVSFYNNEISEKSEIFDDQFSVERPDGSNFTLKIRSTKLEDSAMYFCASTPSSTEAFFGQGTRLTVV.